This T cell receptor beta chain was documented in a study of human T cells and chemical hapten exposure. Study-wide background: Epicutaneous patch tests delivered 0.01% DPC to the upper back, with evaluation at 6 days.

Germline V gene sequence: CDR1 LGHDT, CDR2 YNNKEL (reference sequence). Trimming cost V 1 base and J 2 bases; bases outside gene matches: 1. There are 14 residues in the CDR3. TCRdb reprocessed the RACE reads with MiXCR, giving one entry per CDR3 protein. The sample shows some 110,000 distinct CDR3 sequences, around an eighth of them seen only once. Time point: patch test 1, 2 weeks after DPC sensitization. Noted treatment: therapeutic diphenylcyclopropenone sensitization with weekly scalp DPC. Someone pulled total RNA out of unfractionated whole blood. This clonotype appeared many times. The material sequenced was whole blood, taken in connection with sensitization to the hapten diphenylcyclopropenone (DPC). The receptor was isolated from a woman in her forties or fifties with alopecia areata. Some clones in this sample may be carry-over from other donors' samples. The V and J genes are TRBV3-1 and TRBJ2-7, with TRBD1 identical over 8 bases. This CDR3 is CASSQGTGPYEQYF. The CDR3 DNA follows: TGTGCCAGCAGCCAAGGGACAGGGCCCTACGAGCAGTACTTC.